This T cell receptor (beta chain) was observed in a study of cytomegalovirus exposure and HLA in healthy donors. The CDR3 sequence is 18 residues long. CDR1 and CDR2 from the germline V gene are LGHNA and YNFKEQ. Trimming at V came to 0 bases and at J to 4 bases, leaving 10 bases not matched to a gene. Amplification used 60 Vbeta primers and 13 Jbeta primers. Sequencing used immunoSEQ multiplex PCR; TCRdb keeps in-frame clones, though not all of them. The repertoire holds about 130,000 clones, with over 75% as singletons. The donors (healthy individuals) were bone marrow donors. In its sample, this clone was seen a few times. What it recognizes is unknown. Study-wide results and caveats: The classifier reportedly diagnosed cytomegalovirus status with high sensitivity and specificity. There were some V segments, including TRBV6-2 and TRBV6-3, excluded as indistinguishable. Beyond CMV serostatus, there was no information to go on about immune exposure.

The sequencing sample was made of PBMCs. The source is a middle-aged woman in good health and CMV-seropositive. The chain couples TRBV4-2 to TRBJ2-1, with TRBD2 identical over 9 bases. CDR3 sequence reads: CASSQEWGGGAGYNEQFF. The CDR3 DNA is TGTGCCAGCAGCCAAGAATGGGGCGGGGGGGCCGGGTACAATGAGCAGTTCTTC.